The text below deals with one T cell receptor (beta chain). The sample belongs to a study of blood T cell repertoires in COVID-19. Original handling: Reference gene primer amplification yielded estimated nucleated cell counts. Here immunoSEQ multiplex PCR was the method, and the copy in TCRdb shows in-frame clones only, minus some. Clone size and V and J calls were adopted from that table, with D and trimming inferred from the DNA. This repertoire shows approximately 68,000 clones, approximately 89% found once; its top ten account for over 10%. Sequenced input: peripheral blood. The TCR originated in a woman aged 60-75 years with acute or convalescent COVID-19.

The CDR3 region is CASSEDGWGIYNEQFF. The CDR3 DNA sequence: TGTGCCAGCAGTGAGGACGGGTGGGGCATCTACAATGAGCAGTTCTTC. V and J are TRBV2 and TRBJ2-1, with a weak D call TRBD1 (5 bases). V was pared by 3 bases and J by 3 bases, with 15 bases between. Germline-derived CDR1 and CDR2 are SNHLY and FYNNEI. The CDR3 runs to 16 residues. The variable domain in full, with the rest retrieved from reference TRBV2 and TRBJ2-1, is EPEVTQTPSHQVTQMGQEVILRCVPISNHLYFYWYRQILGQKVEFLVSFYNNEISEKSEIFDDQFSVERPDGSNFTLKIRSTKLEDSAMYFCASSEDGWGIYNEQFFGPGTRLTVL.